Shown below are 25 T cell receptor beta chains from a single sample sequenced in a study of technical replicates of blood from a few donors (dated by TCRdb to the late 2010s). The library came from the immunoSEQ multiplex PCR assay. TCRdb mirrors the immuneACCESS table, restricted to in-frame sequences. Some clones are absent from its copies; in checked studies, under half trace to an unresolved V gene, and the reason for the others is unknown. The sample profile shows about 100,000 clones; 90% to 97% of them were found once. Roughly 0.22% of the sample comes from the top ten. The sample comprised T cells isolated from PBMCs. These TCRs come from a human donor in good health.

This clone has only one observation. The chain recombines TRBV19 with TRBJ1-5; the D gene is possibly TRBD1 (5 bases). The CDR3 loop spans 14 amino acids. The germline gives CDR1 LNHDA, CDR2 SQIVND (reference sequence). Trimming took off 7 bases at V and 7 bases at J, with 17 bases between the two ends. DNA of the CDR3: TGTGCCAGTACCTCGGGACGGAGGGACCAGCCCCAGCATTTT. Translating gives CASTSGRRDQPQHF.

This CDR3 reads CASSLTSGTDTQYF. Written as DNA, the CDR3 is TGTGCCAGCAGCCTGACTAGCGGGACAGATACGCAGTATTTT. The chain links TRBV6-4 to TRBJ2-3; 10 bases align to TRBD2. The CDR3 totals 14 residues. CDR1 and CDR2 (germline): MRHNA, SNTAGT. V gave up 6 bases and J gave up 3 bases; unmatched junction bases: 3.

The chain employs TRBV9 and TRBJ1-2; D may be TRBD1 (5 bases). The CDR3 covers 15 residues. Germline CDR1 reads SGDLS; CDR2 reads YYNGEE. Trimming removed 0 bases from V and 3 bases from J, with 12 bases in between. The CDR3 sequence: CASSVAQRGYYGYTF. Here the CDR3 DNA reads TGTGCCAGCAGCGTAGCCCAACGGGGGTACTATGGCTACACCTTC.

This clone was counted a single time. The chain employs TRBV27 and TRBJ2-7; 7 nucleotides align to TRBD1. Unmatched junction bases numbered 7, after V lost 6 bases and J lost 2 bases. Germline-derived CDR1 and CDR2 are MNHEY and SMNVEV (reference sequence). The CDR3 contains 14 residues. The CDR3 spells CASSYRQGTYEQYF. The CDR3, as DNA: TGTGCCAGCAGCTACCGACAGGGAACCTACGAGCAGTACTTC.

The sample holds one count of this clone. CDR3 in amino acids: CATASGTTNEKLFF. DNA of the CDR3: TGTGCCACCGCGTCCGGGACAACTAATGAAAAACTGTTTTTT. The rearrangement joins TRBV2 to TRBJ1-4; D unresolved. The CDR3 length is 14 residues. Trimming cost V 10 bases and J 0 bases, with 12 bases left between them. CDR1 and CDR2 (germline): SNHLY, FYNNEI.

This CDR3 is CASSLADRVSDEQYF. CDR3 DNA sequence: TGCGCCAGCAGCTTGGCGGACAGGGTATCAGACGAGCAGTACTTC. The chain recombines TRBV5-1 with TRBJ2-7; TRBD1 matches 8 bases. After removal of 0 bases from V and 5 bases from J, the junction contained 7 bases not matched to a gene. The CDR3 has 15 residues. Germline V gives CDR1 SGHRS, CDR2 YFSETQ.

V and J are TRBV2 and TRBJ1-1; 8 bases fit TRBD1. CDR3 size: 14 residues. V lost 6 bases, J lost 1 base, and 4 bases stayed unmatched. Germline CDR1 is SNHLY and CDR2 is FYNNEI. CDR3 DNA sequence: TGTGCCAGCAGGGCCGGGACAGGGAACACTGAAGCTTTCTTT. Protein: CASRAGTGNTEAFF.

The V gene is TRBV6-5, the J gene TRBJ2-3; perhaps TRBD2 as D (6 bases). The CDR3 spans 10 residues. Germline V CDR1 and CDR2: MNHEY, SVGAGI. The CDR3 is CVSREDTQYF. In DNA form, the CDR3 reads TGTGTCTCACGGGAGGATACGCAGTATTTT.

This sequence joins TRBV9 and TRBJ2-7; 8 nucleotides agree with TRBD1. Germline values: CDR1 SGDLS, CDR2 YYNGEE. Trimming took 4 bases from V and 3 from J; bases not matched to a gene: 9. This CDR3 comprises 15 residues. The CDR3 spells CASSSSPGQDYEQYF. CDR3 in DNA: TGTGCCAGCAGCTCATCCCCGGGACAGGACTACGAGCAGTACTTC. Together with reference TRBV9 and TRBJ2-7, the CDR3 gives the full variable domain: DSGVTQTPKHLITATGQRVTLRCSPRSGDLSVYWYQQSLDQGLQFLIQYYNGEERAKGNILERFSAQQFPDLHSELNLSSLELGDSALYFCASSSSPGQDYEQYFGPGTRLTVT.

The chain joins TRBV6-5 to TRBJ2-4; 9 bases map to TRBD1. The V segment lost 8 bases and the J segment 8 bases; nucleotides outside the gene matches: 4. The CDR3 has 12 amino acids. Germline V gene lookup returns CDR1 MNHEY and CDR2 SVGAGI. This CDR3 is CASRDREYIQYF. In nucleotides, the CDR3 is TGTGCCAGCCGGGACAGGGAATACATTCAGTACTTC.

This chain uses TRBV11-2 with TRBJ2-1, with 12 bases identical to TRBD2. V shed 7 bases and J 5 bases; nucleotides not matched to a gene: 6. This CDR3 has 15 amino acids. The V gene's germline CDR1 is SGHAT and CDR2 FQNNGV. The CDR3 nucleotides read TGTGCCAGCACCCCTCTAGCGGGGGGGCACAATGAGCAGTTCTTC. Translating gives CASTPLAGGHNEQFF.

The J gene is TRBJ1-1, the V gene TRBV18; no firm D call. The V gene's germline CDR1 is KGHSH and CDR2 LQKENI. Trimming removed 3 bases from V and 1 base from J, with 15 bases in between. CDR3 length equals 16 residues. The CDR3 here is CASSPYSGVTNTEAFF. CDR3 in DNA: TGTGCCAGCTCACCCTACAGCGGAGTAACGAACACTGAAGCTTTCTTT.

The V and J genes are TRBV2 and TRBJ1-2, with 9 bases aligning to TRBD1. The CDR3 has 17 residues. Germline V gene lookup returns CDR1 SNHLY and CDR2 FYNNEI. V lost 5 bases and J lost 0; bases outside the gene matches: 10. In DNA form, the CDR3 reads TGTGCCAGCAGTTTAAATTACAGGGGGCGAACTAACTATGGCTACACCTTC. Amino acids: CASSLNYRGRTNYGYTF.

The genes are TRBV9 and TRBJ1-4; TRBD1 might be the D (6 bases). The ends were cut back, 2 bases at V and 3 bases at J, with 11 bases in the middle. The CDR3 has 15 residues. The germline V gene encodes CDR1 SGDLS and CDR2 YYNGEE. DNA for the CDR3: TGTGCCAGCAGCGTGGGGGCAGGGGCTAATGAAAAACTGTTTTTT. It is translated as CASSVGAGANEKLFF.

The genes are TRBV6-6 and TRBJ2-7; 12 bases are shared with TRBD2. Trimming cost V 7 bases and J 3 bases; bases outside gene matches: 7. Germline lookup yields CDR1 MNHNY and CDR2 SVGAGI (reference sequence). The CDR3 totals 15 residues. The CDR3 protein is CASNPRGLAGYEQYF. In nucleotides, the CDR3 is TGTGCCAGCAATCCTAGGGGACTAGCGGGCTACGAGCAGTACTTC.

This chain links TRBV12-2 with TRBJ2-7; TRBD2, as called in the table, went unchecked against the DNA. TRBV12-2 is shown as a pseudogene. CDR3 length: 13 residues. The CDR3 DNA reads as TGTGCAAGTCGCCAACAGACTAGCAGCGAGCAGTACTTC. It specifies CASRQQTSSEQYF.

The V gene is TRBV7-2, the J gene TRBJ2-3, with D tentatively TRBD2 (5 bases). This CDR3 has 16 amino acids. The germline gives CDR1 SGHTA, CDR2 FQGNSA. V lost 1 base, J lost 1 base, and 12 bases lay in between. The DNA for the CDR3 is TGTGCCAGCAGCTTAGTGGGTCGGGGAGGCACAGATACGCAGTATTTT. Translated, it gives CASSLVGRGGTDTQYF.

The chain employs TRBV4-1 and TRBJ2-7, with TRBD2 identical over 10 bases. V lost 1 base and J lost 6; bases outside the gene matches: 6. This CDR3 contains 15 residues. Germline CDR1 reads MGHRA; CDR2 reads YSYEKL. The CDR3 reads CASSQGLAGGREQYF. The DNA for the CDR3 is TGCGCCAGCAGCCAAGGGTTAGCGGGAGGCCGCGAGCAGTACTTC.

This chain joins TRBV5-1 and TRBJ2-7; possibly TRBD1 for D (5 bases). The CDR3 length is 14 residues. CDR1 and CDR2 from the germline V gene are SGHRS and YFSETQ. Trimming cost V 0 bases and J 3 bases, with 10 bases left between them. Here the CDR3 reads CASSLGRVLYEQYF. CDR3 in DNA: TGCGCCAGCAGCTTGGGCAGGGTGCTCTACGAGCAGTACTTC.

The chain is built from TRBV6-5 and TRBJ2-7; 10 positions agree with TRBD2. The junction had 3 bases not matched to a gene; V was cut back by 2 bases and J by 5 bases. CDR3 size: 14 residues. Per the germline V gene, CDR1 is MNHEY and CDR2 is SVGAGI. The CDR3, as DNA: TGTGCCAGCAGTTACCTACTAGCGGGAAACGAGCAGTACTTC. Residues: CASSYLLAGNEQYF.

A word on this clone: This likely comes from a read error, as the CDR3 has no conserved phenylalanine or tryptophan at its end. The DNA is omitted, as the CDR3 cannot be located on it reliably, and the CDR3 follows TCRdb's listing. This rearrangement joins TRBV20-1 to TRBJ2-7; the table's TRBD2 call for D was not verified on the DNA. The CDR3 comprises 9 residues, both ends counted. Germline values: CDR1 DFQATT, CDR2 SNEGSKA (reference sequence). The CDR3 protein is CSAPGTSGL.

This chain links TRBV29-1 with TRBJ2-7; D possibly corresponds to TRBD2 (6 bases). Germline CDR1 and CDR2: SQVTM and ANQGSEA. The CDR3 sequence is 14 residues long. The V end was cut by 7 bases, the J end by 6 bases, with 22 bases between. The CDR3 loop is CSARFGGGHTEQYF. The DNA for the CDR3 is TGCAGCGCACGGTTCGGGGGAGGCCACACCGAGCAGTACTTC.

The rearrangement uses TRBV6-1 and TRBJ1-5; the D is unclear. Trimming removed 1 base from V and 7 bases from J, with 14 bases in between. CDR1 is MNHNS and CDR2 is SASEGT in the germline V gene. The CDR3 consists of 15 residues. Here the CDR3 DNA reads TGTGCCAGCAGTGAAGTACGGCCAGGCGACCAGCCCCAGCATTTT. Its translation is CASSEVRPGDQPQHF.

The chain joins TRBV19 to TRBJ1-2; D unresolved. Germline V gene sequence: CDR1 LNHDA, CDR2 SQIVND (reference sequence). The CDR3 has 16 amino acids. Trimming pared 3 bases from V and 3 bases from J, leaving 17 bases between. This chain's CDR3 is CASSIRRSPEYYGYTF. CDR3 DNA: TGTGCCAGTAGTATTAGGAGGTCCCCAGAATACTATGGCTACACCTTC.

This sequence joins TRBV10-3 and TRBJ2-7; tentatively, D is TRBD1 (5 bases). This CDR3 has 13 residues. V gave up 4 bases and J gave up 0 bases, with 7 bases separating them. Germline CDR1 is ENHRY and CDR2 is SYGVKD. The CDR3 bases are TGTGCCATCAGTGGGGGCAGCTCCTACGAGCAGTACTTC. Translated, it gives CAISGGSSYEQYF.